This T cell receptor beta chain was obtained from a study of identical twins (dated by TCRdb to the mid-2010s). At the level of the whole study: To test whether fetal clonotypes persist, this study deep-sequenced TCR alpha and beta repertoires from monozygotic twins, from unrelated adults of various ages, and from cord blood. To rule out contamination, replicate twin experiments were performed at different times with different library preparation protocols. Results the study describes overall, beyond this receptor: Because the same donors could not be followed over many years, the conclusions relied on cross-sectional statistical analysis. Zero-insertion analyses could be partly confounded by invariant T cells such as MAIT and iNKT, although diverse VJ usage argued against such confounding for most clonotypes. A weaker excess of twin sharing was found in beta out-of-frame sequences because the signal-to-noise ratio was lowered by fewer shared sequences. Recombination models systematically underestimated out-of-frame TCR alpha sharing in monozygotic twins but agreed with sharing between unrelated individuals. Fewer insertions were carried by abundant cord blood beta clonotypes, a similar but weaker trend appeared in young adult naive repertoires, and no such trend appeared in memory repertoires. Compared with coincidental sharing between unrelated individuals, out-of-frame TCR alpha sequences shared between twins had an excess of sequences with low generation probability.

Reading the germline V gene (reference sequence) gives CDR1 GTSNPN and CDR2 SVGIG. V is trimmed back by 5 bases and J by 5 bases, and the junction contains 7 bases that no gene match accounts for. The CDR3 contains 14 residues, cysteine and phenylalanine counted. Left in the record is the CDR3 DNA by itself, 42 bases read in frame from the first base. Receptor amplification or capture employed 5' RACE. Reads for this sample came from an Illumina HiSeq 2000. A universal primer binding site was added through template switching, and the final cDNA carried a unique molecular identifier so that TCR cDNA molecules could be counted accurately. First-strand cDNA for TCR alpha and beta chains was synthesized from specific primers in the conserved constant-segment region. Each cDNA library was double barcoded, with a SMART-Mk sample barcode plus Illumina barcodes, to control for contamination. TruSeq adapter sequences and Illumina sample barcodes were added in two successive PCR steps. The Illumina HiSeq platform was used with custom primers to sequence TCR alpha and beta cDNA libraries. The source study handled its data this way. MiGEC processed the raw reads to extract unique molecular identifiers, while MiXCR was used to determine the CDR3 positions. For each individual, recombination models were inferred using an EM algorithm with the repgenHMM and IGoR tools. Shared clonotypes were analyzed with the tcR package in R, and sharing was normalized by the product of cloneset sizes. To study raw recombination without the effects of thymic and clonal selection, out-of-frame nonproductive sequences were analyzed. TCRdb ran its own pipeline on the public reads, namely fastp trimming at Q25 and MiXCR clone calling, and kept in-frame beta chains. Rows are combined by CDR3 protein, so each entry shows the most common genes and DNA. V and J calls and clone size were set by TCRdb, not the authors. Within this sample are roughly 220,000 distinct CDR3 sequences, with 6.5% of them counted one time only. Of the sample, roughly 15% is held by the ten largest clones.

This clonotype was seen a few times. Its antigen is unknown. Per-base quality was not reported, and no clone a single base away is much larger than it. Every donor in the study was a healthy Caucasian. Three pairs of female monozygotic twins, all aged about 18 to 30 years, were included in the twin cohort. Positive isolation kits from Invitrogen were used to isolate CD4+ and CD8+ T cell populations. In addition, the sample was reused for a study of T cells expressing NK-cell markers. As noted in the second study: TCR beta-chain repertoires were profiled in sorted CD3+CD56+NKG2C+, CD3+CD56+NKG2C- and CD3+CD56-NKG2C+ T-cell subsets from several donors. Seven of the eight sequenced donors were HCMV-seropositive and one was HCMV-seronegative. To restrict sorting to alphabetaTCR-expressing T cells, an anti-gammadeltaTCR antibody was added in several experiments. In several donors, the dominant CD3+CD56+NKG2C+ clonotypes ranked among the top 10 CD8+ clonotypes, making up roughly 1.0-8% of CD8+ T cells. Those dominant clonotypes were again the most abundant among CD3+CD56-NKG2C+ cells in a few donors, at roughly 25-60.1%. It remained unclear whether the expanded NKG2C-expressing T cell clones were specific for HCMV antigens. The eight sequenced donors were randomly selected healthy volunteers, three men and five women. HCMV-specific IgG was detected in serum with a commercial ELISA kit to determine HCMV serostatus. MIGEC was used to demultiplex reads and group the reads by UMI, and MiTCR was used to assemble and quantify clonotypes. To exclude erroneous sequences, only TCR cDNA sequences supported by at least two reads were retained. The tcR package was used for downstream repertoire analysis, and clonotypes were matched between fractions using CDR3 nucleotide sequence together with V segment. VDJmatch was used to annotate antigen specificity against VDJdb, with one amino acid substitution in CDR3 allowed.

The specimen was CD8+ T cells sorted from blood. The chain couples TRBV30 to TRBJ2-3; 10 middle bases align to TRBD2. The sequence was obtained from a woman under 30 in good health. CDR3 protein: CAWGLLAGRDTQYF. The nucleotides read TGTGCCTGGGGTCTACTAGCGGGAAGAGATACGCAGTATTTT.